The clone carrying this TCR beta chain showed up just once. Its antigen is undetermined. Study donors comprised healthy, HIV-negative adults devoid of recent acute infection or vaccination. This entry comes from a study of shared clonotypes between healthy human individuals. About the research overall: CD8 memory received one plate per donor, CD8 naive two, CD4 memory three and CD4 naive three. The study's findings and limits: It was expected that sequencing depth would affect clonotype sharing among donors. Naive subsets generally had larger estimated richness than memory subsets.

The table came from immunoSEQ multiplex PCR; TCRdb's copy has only in-frame clones and leaves some out. Of millions of clones listed, 80% to 95% are singletons. The source of this sequence is a man aged 18 to 29 in good health. Some clones in this sample may be carry-over from other donors' samples. Material for sequencing was naive CD4+ T cells from PBMCs. Subset denoted: CD45RA+ positively selected.

Here the CDR3 DNA reads TGTGCCAGCAGTTTATTCGGCAATCAGCCCCAGCATTTT. Translated: CASSLFGNQPQHF. This chain connects TRBV27 to TRBJ1-5; D unclear. Trimming shortened V by 1 base and J by 2 bases, and 3 bases separated the two germline ends. CDR1 MNHEY and CDR2 SMNVEV come from the germline V gene (reference sequence). The CDR3 is 13 amino acids.